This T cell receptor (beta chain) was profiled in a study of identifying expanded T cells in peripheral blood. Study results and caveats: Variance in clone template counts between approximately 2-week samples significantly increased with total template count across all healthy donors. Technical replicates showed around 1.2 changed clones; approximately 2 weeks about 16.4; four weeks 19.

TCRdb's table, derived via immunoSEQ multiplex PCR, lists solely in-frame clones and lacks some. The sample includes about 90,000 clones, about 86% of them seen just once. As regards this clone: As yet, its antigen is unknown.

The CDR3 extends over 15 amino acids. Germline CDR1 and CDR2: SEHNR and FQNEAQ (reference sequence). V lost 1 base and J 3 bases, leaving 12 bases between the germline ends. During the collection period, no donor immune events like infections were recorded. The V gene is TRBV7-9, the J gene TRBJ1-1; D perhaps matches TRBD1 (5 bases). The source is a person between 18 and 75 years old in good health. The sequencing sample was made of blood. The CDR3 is CASSLGGEPYTEAFF. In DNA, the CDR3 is TGTGCCAGCAGCTTAGGGGGGGAACCCTACACTGAAGCTTTCTTT.